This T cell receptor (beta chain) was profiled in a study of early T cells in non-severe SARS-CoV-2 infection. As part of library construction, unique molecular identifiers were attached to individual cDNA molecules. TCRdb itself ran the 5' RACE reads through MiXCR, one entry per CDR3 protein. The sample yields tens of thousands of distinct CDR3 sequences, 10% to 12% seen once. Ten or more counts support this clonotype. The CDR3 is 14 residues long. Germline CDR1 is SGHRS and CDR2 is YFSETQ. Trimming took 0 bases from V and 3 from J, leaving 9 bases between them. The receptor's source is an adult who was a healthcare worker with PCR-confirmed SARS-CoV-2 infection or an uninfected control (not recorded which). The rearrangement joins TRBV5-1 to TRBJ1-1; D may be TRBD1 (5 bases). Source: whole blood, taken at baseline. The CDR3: CASSLAGGYTEAFF. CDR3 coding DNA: TGCGCCAGCAGCTTGGCTGGGGGGTACACTGAAGCTTTCTTT. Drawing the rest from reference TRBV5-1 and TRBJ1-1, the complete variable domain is KAGVTQTPRYLIKTRGQQVTLSCSPISGHRSVSWYQQTPGQGLQFLFEYFSETQRNKGNFPGRFSGRQFSNSRSEMNVSTLELGDSALYLCASSLAGGYTEAFFGQGTRLTVV.